This T cell receptor beta chain derives from a study of TET2 disruption in CD19-targeted CAR T cells (dated by TCRdb to 2016 to 2018). Study-level background: The number of samples was determined by the original clinical trial design and by which samples were available, and no additional inclusion criteria were applied.

Study-wide findings and limitations: Conclusions about the CAR T cells of the patient were based on extensive analysis of a single subject.

About this clone itself: Its antigen specificity is not known. The read falls 3 residues short of the CDR3 end, and the missing part is taken from the germline J gene.

CDR1 is given as MDHEN and CDR2 as SYDVKM, both from the germline V gene. From the cysteine through the phenylalanine, the CDR3 covers 14 amino acids. The 33 bases shown cover part of the CDR3, and their frame starts at base 1. Interpreted using the paper, the treatment or condition label stands for: autologous CTL019 cells: CD19 CAR with 4-1BB and CD3 zeta domains. TCR zeta and 4-1BB costimulatory signaling domains were incorporated into the CD19 CAR. T cells for CTL019 manufacturing were collected from peripheral blood by leukapheresis. The DNeasy Blood and Tissue Kit was used to extract genomic DNA from pre-infusion T cells, peripheral blood, or sorted post-infusion T cells. The immunoSEQ assay was used for deep sequencing of the TCR beta chain. The published analysis was carried out like this. Only productive TCR beta rearrangements were used to compute clonotype frequencies. Here the immuneACCESS table is served through TCRdb, limited to in-frame sequences with V and J called. Missing clones are a known gap in these copies; in checked studies unresolved V genes cover under half, and the rest lacks a known reason. The D gene and trimming were derived from the DNA, and the V and J assignments and clone size from that table. The table for this sample lists tens of thousands of clones. The ten largest clones capture roughly 1.9% of the sample.

Recombination connected TRBV28 to TRBJ2-4; 9 junctional bases match TRBD1. Sample: CD8- CAR+ T cells sorted from cultured blood T cells, taken for CD19 CAR T cell therapy. The sample's cell subset or site label, in plain terms: CD8-negative CAR-positive T cells from the infusion product. The clonotype comes from a man between 65 and 79 years old with chronic lymphocytic leukemia. The CDR3 bases that were read are TGTGCCAGCAGTACAAACAGGGGGCTAGAGACT. Its product reads: CASSTNRGLET. The full CDR3 is CASSTNRGLETQYF.